The 23 T cell receptor beta chains in this list originate from one sample, sequenced in a study of blood T cell repertoires in COVID-19. This table comes from immunoSEQ multiplex PCR, and its TCRdb copy is limited to in-frame clones, with some not included. The sample records about 88,000 clones, over 90% being singletons. The sequenced sample consisted of peripheral blood. These receptor sequences come from a man aged 60 to 75 with acute or convalescent COVID-19.

The chain couples TRBV7-2 to TRBJ1-1; possibly TRBD1 for D (6 bases). CDR3 size: 13 residues. Germline V gives CDR1 SGHTA, CDR2 FQGNSA. Trimming left V 5 bases short and J 5 bases short, with 12 bases between. CDR3 loop: CASSRRTETEAFF. DNA for the CDR3: TGTGCCAGCAGCCGACGGACAGAAACTGAAGCTTTCTTT.

The gene calls are TRBV5-6 and TRBJ1-2; 8 bases are shared with TRBD1. V was clipped by 3 bases and J by 0 bases; unmatched bases: 7. This CDR3 region has 16 residues. Germline CDR1 is SGHDT and CDR2 is YYEEEE. The CDR3 nucleotides are TGTGCCAGCAGCTGGGGGACAGGAGTCACTAACTATGGCTACACCTTC. Its protein is CASSWGTGVTNYGYTF.

This clone was seen only a few times. The chain combines TRBV2 with TRBJ2-1; 11 bases are shared with TRBD2. The germline V gene has CDR1 SNHLY and CDR2 FYNNEI. The length of the CDR3 is 15 residues. J was trimmed by 7 bases and V by 6 bases; bases with no gene match: 8. Here the CDR3 reads CASSPTTSGINEQFF. The CDR3, as DNA: TGTGCCAGCAGCCCAACGACTAGCGGGATTAATGAGCAGTTCTTC. The whole variable domain, remainder taken from reference TRBV2 and TRBJ2-1, is EPEVTQTPSHQVTQMGQEVILRCVPISNHLYFYWYRQILGQKVEFLVSFYNNEISEKSEIFDDQFSVERPDGSNFTLKIRSTKLEDSAMYFCASSPTTSGINEQFFGPGTRLTVL.

The chain carries TRBV6-5 and TRBJ1-4; a weak D match, TRBD1 (5 bases). From germline, CDR1 is MNHEY and CDR2 SVGAGI. There are 13 residues in the CDR3. The V end lost 4 bases, the J end lost 8 bases, and 11 bases lay between the germline ends. The CDR3 loop reads CASSSGPREKLFF. CDR3 in DNA: TGTGCCAGCAGTTCAGGGCCCCGGGAAAAACTGTTTTTT.

The V call is TRBV5-1, the J call TRBJ2-1; D unclear. The V gene's germline CDR1 is SGHRS and CDR2 YFSETQ. V shed 7 bases and J shed 3 bases, with 11 bases lying between them. The CDR3 runs to 13 residues. CDR3 bases: TGCGCCAGCGTGCCCAGCGACTACAATGAGCAGTTCTTC. This sequence encodes CASVPSDYNEQFF.

This clone was counted only a few times. V is TRBV10-3 and J is TRBJ2-1; D gene uncertain. Trimming took 4 bases from V and 4 from J, leaving 8 bases between them. Germline CDR1 and CDR2: ENHRY and SYGVKD. CDR3 length equals 13 residues. The CDR3 DNA sequence: TGTGCCATCAGTGGGTCTACTTACAATGAGCAGTTCTTC. This sequence encodes CAISGSTYNEQFF.

The chain has TRBV7-9 and TRBJ1-5; D is undetermined. From germline, CDR1 is SEHNR and CDR2 FQNEAQ (reference sequence). The CDR3 has 15 residues. Trimming stripped 1 base from V and 4 bases from J, with 11 bases between. CDR3 loop: CASSLEAGANQPQHF. CDR3 nucleotide sequence: TGTGCCAGCAGCTTAGAGGCAGGCGCGAATCAGCCCCAGCATTTT. The full variable domain, its missing parts supplied by reference TRBV7-9 and TRBJ1-5, is DTGVSQNPRHKITKRGQNVTFRCDPISEHNRLYWYRQTLGQGPEFLTYFQNEAQLEKSRLLSDRFSAERPKGSFSTLEIQRTEQGDSAMYLCASSLEAGANQPQHFGDGTRLSIL.

The CDR3 DNA is TGTGCCAGCAGTTTGGGACTAGCGGGAGAGAGGCAGTACTTC. Its protein product is CASSLGLAGERQYF. The rearrangement links TRBV28 to TRBJ2-7, with TRBD2 identical over 14 bases. Germline CDR1 reads MDHEN; CDR2 reads SYDVKM. J lost 9 bases, V lost 3 bases, and 4 bases had no gene match. The CDR3 extends over 14 amino acids.

The chain has TRBV25-1 and TRBJ1-4, with 8 bases aligning to TRBD1. This CDR3 contains 14 residues. CDR1 and CDR2 (germline): MGHDK, SYGVNS. After removal of 2 bases from V and 7 bases from J, the junction contained 3 bases not matched to a gene. The CDR3 DNA is TGTGCCAGCAGTGAAACAGGGGGAAGTGAAAAACTGTTTTTT. It is translated as CASSETGGSEKLFF. The whole variable domain, remainder taken from reference TRBV25-1 and TRBJ1-4, is EADIYQTPRYLVIGTGKKITLECSQTMGHDKMYWYQQDPGMELHLIHYSYGVNSTEKGDLSSESTVSRIRTEHFPLTLESARPSHTSQYLCASSETGGSEKLFFGSGTQLSVL.

This clone has only one observation. The V call is TRBV7-2, the J call TRBJ2-5; D may be TRBD2 (5 bases). The CDR3 consists of 14 residues. Germline CDR1 is SGHTA and CDR2 is FQGNSA. Trimming took 8 bases from V and 1 from J, leaving 14 bases between them. CDR3 nucleotides: TGTGCCAGCCGCGATCGGGGAGCCCAAGAGACCCAGTACTTC. Translated: CASRDRGAQETQYF.

The chain recombines TRBV3-1 (or the pseudogene TRBV3-2) with TRBJ2-4; D not certain. Germline V gene sequence: CDR1 LGHDT, CDR2 YNNKEL (reference sequence). Trimming pared 0 bases from V and 1 base from J, leaving 4 bases between. This CDR3 region has 14 residues. CDR3 bases: TGTGCCAGCAGCCAAGATCTTGCCAAAAACATTCAGTACTTC. Translated: CASSQDLAKNIQYF.

This clone has only a few counts. The chain is built from TRBV15 and TRBJ1-3; 7 bases are a match to TRBD1. There are 12 residues in the CDR3. With V trimmed by 4 bases and J by 7 bases, 1 base remained unmatched. The V gene's germline CDR1 is LNHNV and CDR2 YYDKDF (reference sequence). Written as DNA, the CDR3 is TGTGCCACCAGCATGACAGGGAACACCATATATTTT. This encodes CATSMTGNTIYF.

The chain combines TRBV11-2 with TRBJ2-3; D is possibly TRBD2 (6 bases). With 6 bases removed from V and 2 bases from J, the gap between germline ends came to 15 bases. Germline V gene data show CDR1 as SGHAT and CDR2 as FQNNGV. CDR3 length: 15 amino acids. CDR3 nucleotide sequence: TGTGCCAGCAGAAAGGGACTGACTCACACAGATACGCAGTATTTT. Protein sequence: CASRKGLTHTDTQYF.

The V gene is TRBV7-2, the J gene TRBJ2-1; 14 bases map to TRBD2. Germline CDR1 and CDR2: SGHTA and FQGNSA. The CDR3 runs to 18 residues. J gave up 1 base and V 1 base, and 3 bases lay outside the gene matches. The CDR3 DNA reads TGTGCCAGCAGCTTAGTAAGGACTAGCGGGAGGTCCTACAATGAGCAGTTCTTC. It specifies CASSLVRTSGRSYNEQFF.

The V call is TRBV7-2, the J call TRBJ2-7, with D unresolved. From germline, CDR1 is SGHTA and CDR2 FQGNSA. The CDR3 has 13 residues. Between the trimmed V and J ends, which lost 5 bases and 3 bases, there was a span of 11 bases. This CDR3 is CASSDRVNYEQYF. For the CDR3, the DNA is TGTGCCAGCAGCGACCGGGTAAACTACGAGCAGTACTTC. Looking up the rest from reference TRBV7-2 and TRBJ2-7 gives the full variable domain: GAGVSQSPSNKVTEKGKDVELRCDPISGHTALYWYRQSLGQGLEFLIYFQGNSAPDKSGLPSDRFSAERTGGSVSTLTIQRTQQEDSAVYLCASSDRVNYEQYFGPGTRLTVT.

The J gene is TRBJ2-7, the V gene TRBV9; D might be TRBD2 (5 bases). The CDR3 runs to 14 residues. Germline V CDR1 and CDR2: SGDLS, YYNGEE. Deletions cut 4 bases from V and 3 bases from J, with 14 bases between. Here the CDR3 reads CASSPSGGNYEQYF. DNA for the CDR3: TGTGCCAGCAGCCCAAGTGGAGGTAACTACGAGCAGTACTTC.

The chain carries TRBV29-1 and TRBJ1-1; 9 nucleotides align to TRBD1. V lost 7 bases, J lost 3 bases, and 12 bases stayed unmatched. The CDR3 is 15 amino acids. Germline assignment: CDR1 SQVTM and CDR2 ANQGSEA. Here the CDR3 reads CSAITGGAQDTEAFF. The CDR3 DNA reads as TGCAGCGCAATTACAGGGGGCGCACAGGACACTGAAGCTTTCTTT.

This chain joins TRBV24-1 and TRBJ2-1, with TRBD2 matching 10 bases. This CDR3 has 16 amino acids. Unmatched junction bases numbered 4, after V lost 2 bases and J lost 4 bases. The germline V gene has CDR1 KGHDR and CDR2 SFDVKD. For the CDR3, the DNA is TGTGCCACCAGTGATTCGAGCGGGAGGGATTACAATGAGCAGTTCTTC. Translation gives CATSDSSGRDYNEQFF.

The chain joins TRBV9 to TRBJ2-7; D might be TRBD2 (6 bases). CDR3 length equals 15 residues. Germline V CDR1 and CDR2: SGDLS, YYNGEE. V was shortened by 2 bases and J by 4 bases, with 16 bases between the two germline ends. As DNA, the CDR3 is TGTGCCAGCAGCGTCCGAGGAGGGCAGGCGTACGAGCAGTACTTC. This encodes CASSVRGGQAYEQYF.

The chain combines TRBV19 with TRBJ1-1; D ambiguous. CDR3 length: 15 residues. V shed 1 base and J shed 4 bases, with 13 bases lying between them. Germline CDR1 is LNHDA and CDR2 is SQIVND (reference sequence). The CDR3 DNA follows: TGTGCCAGTAGTATAGCCGGCACCGCGGGCACTGAAGCTTTCTTT. Translating gives CASSIAGTAGTEAFF.

The CDR3 reads CASSFGGNTQYF. The CDR3 coding sequence is TGTGCCAGCAGCTTTGGGGGCAATACGCAGTATTTT. J is TRBJ2-3 and V is TRBV3-1 (or the pseudogene TRBV3-2), with D perhaps TRBD1 (6 bases). This CDR3 has 12 residues. The germline gives CDR1 LGHDT, CDR2 YNNKEL (reference sequence). V was shortened by 5 bases and J by 7 bases, with 10 bases between the two germline ends.

The V and J genes are TRBV4-2 and TRBJ1-1; D remains ambiguous. The CDR3 is made up of 14 amino acids. V lost 0 bases, J lost 1 base, and 6 bases lay in between. From germline, CDR1 is LGHNA and CDR2 YNFKEQ. For the CDR3, the DNA is TGTGCCAGCAGCCAAGATGAAGCGAACACTGAAGCTTTCTTT. This encodes CASSQDEANTEAFF.

The chain combines TRBV14 with TRBJ2-1; no firm D call. V shed 1 base and J shed 0 bases, with 7 bases lying between them. The germline V gene has CDR1 SGHDN and CDR2 FVKESK. The length of the CDR3 is 15 residues. In DNA form, the CDR3 reads TGTGCCAGCAGCCAAGGGAGAAGCTCCTACAATGAGCAGTTCTTC. It yields the protein CASSQGRSSYNEQFF. Together with reference TRBV14 and TRBJ2-1, the CDR3 gives the full variable domain: EAGVTQFPSHSVIEKGQTVTLRCDPISGHDNLYWYRRVMGKEIKFLLHFVKESKQDESGMPNNRFLAERTGGTYSTLKVQPAELEDSGVYFCASSQGRSSYNEQFFGPGTRLTVL.